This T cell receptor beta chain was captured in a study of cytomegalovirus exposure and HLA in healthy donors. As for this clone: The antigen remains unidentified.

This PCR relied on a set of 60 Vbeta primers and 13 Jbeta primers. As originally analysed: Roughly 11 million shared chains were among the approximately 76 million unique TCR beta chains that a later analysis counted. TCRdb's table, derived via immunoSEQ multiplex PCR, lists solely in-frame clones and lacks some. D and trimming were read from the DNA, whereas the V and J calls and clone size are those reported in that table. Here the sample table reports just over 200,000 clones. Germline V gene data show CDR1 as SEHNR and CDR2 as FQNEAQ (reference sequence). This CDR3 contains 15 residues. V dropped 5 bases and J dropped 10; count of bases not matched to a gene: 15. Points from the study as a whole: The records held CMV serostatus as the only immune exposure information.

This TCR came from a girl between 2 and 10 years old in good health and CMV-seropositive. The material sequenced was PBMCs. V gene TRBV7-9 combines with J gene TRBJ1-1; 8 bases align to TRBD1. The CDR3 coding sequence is TGTGCCAGCAGCCTTCCTGGCCAGGGGGCTGGAGGAGCTTTCTTT. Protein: CASSLPGQGAGGAFF. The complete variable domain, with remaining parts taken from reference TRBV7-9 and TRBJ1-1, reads DTGVSQNPRHKITKRGQNVTFRCDPISEHNRLYWYRQTLGQGPEFLTYFQNEAQLEKSRLLSDRFSAERPKGSFSTLEIQRTEQGDSAMYLCASSLPGQGAGGAFFGQGTRLTVV.